The T cell receptor (beta chain) under discussion was sequenced for a study of T cells in Graves' hyperthyroidism and ophthalmopathy. This clonotype was observed many times. CDR3 size: 19 residues. Germline CDR1 is MNHEY and CDR2 is SVGAGI. V shed 0 bases and J 6 bases; nucleotides not matched to a gene: 15. In patients aged 18 to 65, hyperthyroidism was newly diagnosed, with duration under 2 months. Each 10 ml fresh peripheral blood draw supplied the PBMCs. Amplified TCR beta CDR3 regions came from RNA transcripts. An initial round of RT-PCR targeting the TCR CDR3 relied on the HTBI primer set. TCRdb called the multiplex PCR reads again in MiXCR, with one record for every CDR3 protein. This table has approximately 420,000 distinct CDR3 sequences, approximately 13% appearing once.

The sample taken for sequencing was blood. This clonotype originated in a woman younger than 30 with Graves' hyperthyroidism. The gene calls are TRBV6-5 and TRBJ2-7; 12 bases line up with TRBD2. CDR3 region: CASSYSRQTSGSGRREQYF. The CDR3 nucleotides read TGTGCCAGCAGTTACTCCCGTCAGACTAGCGGGAGTGGAAGGCGCGAGCAGTACTTC.